The clone carrying this T cell receptor (beta chain) was found many times. What it binds is not known. Each CDR3 protein is one row after TCRdb ran MiXCR on the 5' RACE reads. Altogether under 250,000 distinct CDR3 sequences are present, 6% to 8% being singletons, with the ten largest covering approximately 15%. This entry is derived from a study of CD8 T cells in ankylosing spondylitis. The CDR3 spans 12 residues. Germline V CDR1 and CDR2: MNHEY, SVGAGI. Whole-study results and caveats: Certain motif variants had earlier appeared in reactive arthritis synovial fluid and blood. Enrichment of disease-linked clones was reportedly significant in matched ankylosing spondylitis synovial fluid. A TCR beta motif made of under 10 highly homologous variants seemed typical of ankylosing spondylitis blood.

Sequencing input: blood, either unsorted or a sorted T cell fraction (not recorded which). This receptor was identified in a male donor with ankylosing spondylitis. The J gene is TRBJ2-7, the V gene TRBV6-5, with D possibly being TRBD1 (5 bases). In nucleotides, the CDR3 is TGTGCTTCCGGACAAGAAATTTACGAGCAGTACTTC. It is translated as CASGQEIYEQYF.